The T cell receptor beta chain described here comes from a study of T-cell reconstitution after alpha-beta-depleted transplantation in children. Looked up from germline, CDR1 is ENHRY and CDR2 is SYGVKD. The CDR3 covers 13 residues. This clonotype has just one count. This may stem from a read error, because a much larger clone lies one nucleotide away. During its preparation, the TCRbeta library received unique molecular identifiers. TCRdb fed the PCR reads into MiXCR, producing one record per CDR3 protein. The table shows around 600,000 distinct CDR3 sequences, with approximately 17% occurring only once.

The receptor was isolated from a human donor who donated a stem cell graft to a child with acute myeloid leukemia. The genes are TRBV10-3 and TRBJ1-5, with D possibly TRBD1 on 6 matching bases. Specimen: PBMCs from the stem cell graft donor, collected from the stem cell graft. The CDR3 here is CDISQGFNQPQHF. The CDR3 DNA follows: TGTGACATCAGTCAGGGGTTCAATCAGCCCCAGCATTTT.